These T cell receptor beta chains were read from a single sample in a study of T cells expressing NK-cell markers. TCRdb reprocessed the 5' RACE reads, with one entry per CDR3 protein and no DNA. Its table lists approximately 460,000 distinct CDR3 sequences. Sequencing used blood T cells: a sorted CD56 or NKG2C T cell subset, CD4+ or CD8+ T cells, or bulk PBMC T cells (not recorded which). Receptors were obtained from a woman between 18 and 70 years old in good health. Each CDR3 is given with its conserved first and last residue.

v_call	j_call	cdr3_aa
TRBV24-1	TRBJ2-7	CATSDLFFPYEQYF
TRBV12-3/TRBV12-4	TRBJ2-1	CASSPGTSGNEQFF
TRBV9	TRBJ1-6	CASSVGGSGSPLHF
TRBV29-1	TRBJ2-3	CSVLKDRGRVTDTQYF
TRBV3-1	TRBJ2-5	CASSQRTGGFRETQYF
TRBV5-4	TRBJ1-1	CASSNSALSSAFF
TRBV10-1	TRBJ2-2	CASTVRAATGELFF
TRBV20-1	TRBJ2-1	CSARGPLAGGGYNEQFF
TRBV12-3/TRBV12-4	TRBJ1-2	CASSFTGTYGYTF
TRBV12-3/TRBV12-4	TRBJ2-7	CASSDRDRGGEQYF
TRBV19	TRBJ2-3	CASSWFGHTDTQYF
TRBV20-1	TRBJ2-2	CSAPSQGGTGELFF
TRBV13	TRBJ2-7	CASSLIGRSAYEQYF
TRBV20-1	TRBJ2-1	CSEESLTSGSVDNEQFF
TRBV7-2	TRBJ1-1	CASSQFNSVTEAFF
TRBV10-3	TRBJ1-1	CAISGQGGTEAFF
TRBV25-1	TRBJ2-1	CASTEGNSYNEQFF
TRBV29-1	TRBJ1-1	CSVGNGDTEAFF
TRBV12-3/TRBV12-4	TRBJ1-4	CASSLGLREKLFF
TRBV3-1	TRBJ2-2	CASSQEVSWTSGELFF
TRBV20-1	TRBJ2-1	CSARDFSGSNEQFF
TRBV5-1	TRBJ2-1	CASSLVAGLRSSYNEQFF
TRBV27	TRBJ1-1	CASSLSTTLNTEAFF
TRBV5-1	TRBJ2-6	CASSALTSGANVLTF
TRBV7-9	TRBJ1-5	CASSITGLGQPQHF
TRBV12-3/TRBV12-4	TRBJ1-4	CASSPGRFNEKLFF
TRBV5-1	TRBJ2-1	CASSSSGTSGAFYNEQFF
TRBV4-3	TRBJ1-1	CASSQDSGVWVAFF
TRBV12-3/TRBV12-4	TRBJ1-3	CASRTGEENTIYF
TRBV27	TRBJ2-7	CASSLIGTVRFEQYF
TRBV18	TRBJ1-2	CASSPGYRETGYTF
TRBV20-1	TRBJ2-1	CSGERGGSYNEQFF
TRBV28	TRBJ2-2	CASSLKGLPTGELFF
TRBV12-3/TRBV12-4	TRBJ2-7	CASSLSGTATYEQYF
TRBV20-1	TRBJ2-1	CSAKNPRLAGYRNEQFF
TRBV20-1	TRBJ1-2	CSGGRQPNYGYTF
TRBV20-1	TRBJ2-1	CSARTSGTPNNEQFF
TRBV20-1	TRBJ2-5	CSASFYGGAALDQETQYF
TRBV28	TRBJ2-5	CASTLEAGYQETQYF
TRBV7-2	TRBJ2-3	CASSLSAALGTDTQYF
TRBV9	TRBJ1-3	CASSTDRWWDTIYF
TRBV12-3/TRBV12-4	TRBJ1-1	CASSLSRVGTEAFF
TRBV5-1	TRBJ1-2	CASRPDNYGYTF
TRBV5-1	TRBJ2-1	CASAPGTPGNEQFF
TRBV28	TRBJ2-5	CASSPRGTDQETQYF
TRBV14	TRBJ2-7	CASSRAFGEQYF
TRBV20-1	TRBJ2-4	CSATDSKNIQYF
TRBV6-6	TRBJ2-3	CASGGAGADTQYF
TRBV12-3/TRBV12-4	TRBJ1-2	CASSLAGSTNYGYTF
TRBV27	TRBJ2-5	CASNRAGPRETQYF
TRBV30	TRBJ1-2	CAWKRDSTVYGYTF
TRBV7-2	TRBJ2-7	CASSLGLAGPYEQYF
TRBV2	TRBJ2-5	CASGGSGETQYF
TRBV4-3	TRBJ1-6	CASSQDASPLHF
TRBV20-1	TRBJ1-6	CSARDSRQGDSPLHF
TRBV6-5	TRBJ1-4	CASSSGTLYEKLFF
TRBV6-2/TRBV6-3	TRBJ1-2	CASREPKPPTGGYTF
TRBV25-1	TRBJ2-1	CASRTGTGGPLLSEQFF
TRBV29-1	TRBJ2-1	CSVHEGNEQFF
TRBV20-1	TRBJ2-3	CSARVPGNTDTQYF